The rows below give T cell receptor beta chains drawn from one sample of a study of T cells in Graves' hyperthyroidism and ophthalmopathy. TCRdb re-called the multiplex PCR reads through MiXCR, storing one row per CDR3 protein. The data hold roughly 500,000 distinct CDR3 sequences, with about 45% observed a single time. What was sequenced was peripheral blood or thyroid tissue (not recorded which). These receptors originate from an adult woman with Graves' disease, either hyperthyroidism or ophthalmopathy (not recorded which). Both conserved end residues are part of each CDR3. The D gene is left open where the match is weak. The listing skips clone size in some rows; elsewhere it reads once, few, many or a size class.

>TRBJ2-5|-|TRBV29-1|many|16
TGCAGCGTTGAAAGGGGGGGCGTCGGATACCAAGAGACCCAGTACTTC
CSVERGGVGYQETQYF
>TRBJ2-6|-|TRBV28|many|17
TGTGCCAGCAGCCGGATGAAGAAGGGGTCTGGGGCCAACGTCCTGACTTTC
CASSRMKKGSGANVLTF
>TRBJ2-6|-|TRBV7-3|many|18
TGTGCCAGCAGCTTAGGCCACGGAATTATCTCTGGGGCCAACGTCCTGACTTTC
CASSLGHGIISGANVLTF
>TRBJ1-1|-|TRBV29-1|-|14
TGCAGCGTCGACGGACTGCTCATGAACACTGAAGCTTTCTTT
CSVDGLLMNTEAFF
>TRBJ2-5|TRBD1|TRBV24-1|-|15
TGTGCCAGCAGCCCCCAGACAGGGGGCCAAGAGACCCAGTACTTC
CASSPQTGGQETQYF
>TRBJ1-1|-|TRBV2|-|14
TGTGCCAGCAGTGAGATTCGGGGAACTACTGAAGCTTTCTTT
CASSEIRGTTEAFF
>TRBJ2-1|-|TRBV2|-|19
TGTGCCAGCAGTGACGATGTGGACGCGTGGTTGGGCTCCTACAATGAGCAGTTCTTC
CASSDDVDAWLGSYNEQFF
>TRBJ2-2|TRBD1|TRBV10-3|many|14
TGTGCCATCTCCACAGGGGAGCACACCGGGGAGCTGTTTTTT
CAISTGEHTGELFF
>TRBJ1-4|-|TRBV15|-|14
TGTGCCACCAGCAGTCGGGGGACTAATGAAAAACTGTTTTTT
CATSSRGTNEKLFF
>TRBJ2-7|TRBD1|TRBV5-1|-|15
TGCGCCAGCAGCGAGGCAGGGGGCAAGAGCTACGAGCAGTACTTC
CASSEAGGKSYEQYF
>TRBJ1-4|TRBD1|TRBV12-3/TRBV12-4|-|15
TGTGCCAGCAGTGCCCGACAGGGTTCGAGGGAAAAACTGTTTTTT
CASSARQGSREKLFF
>TRBJ2-7|-|TRBV6-1|many|13
TGTGCCAGCAGTGATCGGGGACCATACGAGCAGTACTTC
CASSDRGPYEQYF